Listed below are T cell receptor beta chains from one sample, sequenced in a study of T cell repertoires in cytomegalovirus infection. TCRdb fed the reads into MiXCR, producing one record per CDR3 protein. The table records roughly 200,000 distinct CDR3 sequences, about 18% of them present only once. Sequences were obtained from CD8+ T cells from PBMCs. These receptors originate from a human donor in good health (CMV status not recorded). Some clones in this sample may be carry-over from other donors' samples. The CDR3 runs from the conserved cysteine through the conserved F or W. A D gene is named only where the DNA matches it firmly.

cdr3_aa	v_call	d_call	j_call
CSARDRGSGYEQYF	TRBV20-1	NA	TRBJ2-7
CAPLGEGTGELFF	TRBV7-9	TRBD2	TRBJ2-2
CASSVAQTGSVGYTF	TRBV9	TRBD1	TRBJ1-2
CSVEGPSGANVLTF	TRBV29-1	NA	TRBJ2-6
CASSTAVEQYF	TRBV11-2	NA	TRBJ2-7
CSSPGQGKDRSYNEQFF	TRBV29-1	TRBD1	TRBJ2-1
CASSSIRSRKNTEAFF	TRBV7-9	NA	TRBJ1-1
CASSRLAGDGNEQFF	TRBV6-4	TRBD2	TRBJ2-1
CASSYPGQSNQPQHF	TRBV6-6	NA	TRBJ1-5
CSVESRGSENTEAFF	TRBV29-1	NA	TRBJ1-1
CASRDRGNQETQYF	TRBV19	TRBD1	TRBJ2-5
CASSDGVLLNRVRTDYGYTF	TRBV25-1	NA	TRBJ1-2
CASTTAGGMDTEAFF	TRBV12-3/TRBV12-4	TRBD1	TRBJ1-1
CSVPWGAYEQYF	TRBV29-1	NA	TRBJ2-7
CSVELPAWETQYF	TRBV29-1	NA	TRBJ2-5
CASSPPGALDEQFF	TRBV6-2/TRBV6-3	NA	TRBJ2-1
CASSPGTGLFTDTQYF	TRBV12-3/TRBV12-4	TRBD1	TRBJ2-3
CASSAGTGREQYF	TRBV5-6	NA	TRBJ2-7
CASSLPGRLHEQYF	TRBV5-5	NA	TRBJ2-7
CASSSTVQETQYF	TRBV5-1	NA	TRBJ2-5
CASSFLGGENTEAFF	TRBV7-9	NA	TRBJ1-1
CASSQEGALNEKLFF	TRBV14	NA	TRBJ1-4
CASSFARTHYEQYF	TRBV11-2	NA	TRBJ2-7
CASSFVPTSWIYEQYF	TRBV12-3/TRBV12-4	NA	TRBJ2-7
CASSTPRDGPNTGELFF	TRBV7-3	NA	TRBJ2-2
CASTITGTGNYGYTF	TRBV28	TRBD1	TRBJ1-2
CASSSNRDGTDTQYF	TRBV7-6	NA	TRBJ2-3
CSVDRESTGELFF	TRBV29-1	TRBD1	TRBJ2-2
CASSSSGTGPETQYF	TRBV7-3	TRBD1	TRBJ2-5
CASSLWTSGGTYNEQFF	TRBV7-2	TRBD2	TRBJ2-1
CASSLVTLAGGTNTGELFF	TRBV7-8	TRBD2	TRBJ2-2